This T cell receptor beta chain originates from a study of cytomegalovirus exposure and HLA in healthy donors. Here immunoSEQ multiplex PCR was the method, and the copy in TCRdb shows in-frame clones only, minus some. The table shows about 360,000 clones, with approximately 90% occurring only once. General study points: The study put 150 to 200 TCR beta chains on its list as cytomegalovirus-associated. Reports showed the classifier diagnosing cytomegalovirus status with high specificity and sensitivity.

Notes on this clone: Its antigen is unknown.

Separate from the roughly 670-subject first cohort, the roughly 120-subject validation cohort was the one that the donors belonged to. The sequenced sample was PBMCs. This receptor was obtained from a woman under 30 in good health and CMV-seronegative.

CDR3 nucleotide sequence: TGTGCCAGCAACTCGGGGACTAAGTCCTACAATGAGCAGTTCTTC. As protein: CASNSGTKSYNEQFF. The chain uses TRBV9 and TRBJ2-1, with 7 bases lining up with TRBD2. V lost 6 bases and J lost 1; bases outside the gene matches: 7. Germline V CDR1 and CDR2: SGDLS, YYNGEE. The CDR3 has 15 amino acids. Full variable domain (missing parts from reference TRBV9 and TRBJ2-1): DSGVTQTPKHLITATGQRVTLRCSPRSGDLSVYWYQQSLDQGLQFLIQYYNGEERAKGNILERFSAQQFPDLHSELNLSSLELGDSALYFCASNSGTKSYNEQFFGPGTRLTVL.